This note documents a single TCR beta chain sequence. The CDR3 is made up of 14 amino acids. V lost 0 bases and J 4 bases, leaving 7 bases between the germline ends. Looked up from germline, CDR1 is PRHDT and CDR2 is FYEKMQ (reference sequence). Sequenced by immunoSEQ multiplex PCR; TCRdb stores in-frame clones only, minus some. The table lists about 140,000 clones, about nine tenths of them singletons. These data belong to a study of blood T cell repertoires in COVID-19. Study-wide context: PBMCs, B-cell-depleted T cells, or T cells provided the cDNA or gDNA that made up the material.

The sample consisted of peripheral blood. The source is a human donor in a cohort sampled during active COVID-19. This chain links TRBV13 with TRBJ2-4; D ambiguous. DNA of the CDR3: TGTGCCAGCAGCTTAGGGGGCCTTAAAAACATTCAGTACTTC. Encoded protein: CASSLGGLKNIQYF.